This TCR beta chain is drawn from a study of cytomegalovirus exposure and HLA in healthy donors. Broader study findings: Presence/absence analyses supposed approximately even sequencing depth among donors. In a later analysis, most CMV-associated TCR beta chains appeared HLA-restricted. A later analysis by the authors found several of the most significant clusters apparently linked to common viral pathogens.

PCR involved 60 Vbeta and 13 Jbeta primers. Profiled with immunoSEQ multiplex PCR; TCRdb holds only in-frame clones, not every one. The sample yields approximately 100,000 clones, about 70% seen once. The CDR3 totals 14 residues. CDR1 is MNHNS, CDR2 SASEGT, per germline. V was trimmed by 7 bases and J by 4 bases, leaving 16 bases between them. The donors comprised healthy bone marrow donors. In the case of this clone: No antigen is known for it.

The clonotype comes from a man between 50 and 59 years old in good health and CMV-seropositive. Source material: PBMCs. The chain joins TRBV6-1 to TRBJ1-2, with TRBD1 as a possible D gene (5 bases). The DNA for the CDR3 is TGTGCCAGCACCTGGAGGGGATCAGGCTATGGCTACACCTTC. It specifies CASTWRGSGYGYTF.